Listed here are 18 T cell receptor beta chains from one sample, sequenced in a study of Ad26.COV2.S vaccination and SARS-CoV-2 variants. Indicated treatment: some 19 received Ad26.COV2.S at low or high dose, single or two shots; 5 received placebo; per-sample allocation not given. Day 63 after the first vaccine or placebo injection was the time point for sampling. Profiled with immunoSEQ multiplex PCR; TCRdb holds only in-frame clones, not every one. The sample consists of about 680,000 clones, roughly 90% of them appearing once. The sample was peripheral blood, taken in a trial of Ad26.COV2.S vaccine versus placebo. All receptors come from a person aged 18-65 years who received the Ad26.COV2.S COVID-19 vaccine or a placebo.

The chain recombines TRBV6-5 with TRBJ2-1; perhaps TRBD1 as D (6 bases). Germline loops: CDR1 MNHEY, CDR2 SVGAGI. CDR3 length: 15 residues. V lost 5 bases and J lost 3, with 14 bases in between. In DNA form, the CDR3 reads TGTGCCAGCAGTCTCCACAGGGTATTCTACAATGAGCAGTTCTTC. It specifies CASSLHRVFYNEQFF.

CDR3 amino acids: CASSHRQGMNTEAFF. The CDR3 DNA follows: TGCGCCAGCAGCCACCGACAGGGCATGAACACTGAAGCTTTCTTT. The gene calls are TRBV4-3 and TRBJ1-1; 7 bases match TRBD1. There are 15 residues in the CDR3. From germline, CDR1 is LGHNA and CDR2 YSLEER. After removal of 3 bases from V and 0 bases from J, the junction contained 4 bases not matched to a gene.

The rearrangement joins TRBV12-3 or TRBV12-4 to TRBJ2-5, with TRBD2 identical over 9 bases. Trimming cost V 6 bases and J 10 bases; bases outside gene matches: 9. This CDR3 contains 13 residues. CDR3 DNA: TGTGCCAGCAGCCCCTCGACTAGCGGATACCAGTACTTC. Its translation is CASSPSTSGYQYF.

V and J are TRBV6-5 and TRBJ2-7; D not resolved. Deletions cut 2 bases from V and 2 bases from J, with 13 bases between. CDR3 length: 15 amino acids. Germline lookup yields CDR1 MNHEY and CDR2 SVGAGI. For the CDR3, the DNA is TGTGCCAGCAGTTACGAGCATAATTCGCCCTACGAGCAGTACTTC. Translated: CASSYEHNSPYEQYF.

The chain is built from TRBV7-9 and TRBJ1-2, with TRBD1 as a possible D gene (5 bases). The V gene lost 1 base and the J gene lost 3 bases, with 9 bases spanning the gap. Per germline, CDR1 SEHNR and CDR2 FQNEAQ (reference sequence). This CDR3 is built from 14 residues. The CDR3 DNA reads TGTGCCAGCAGCTTAGAGGAGGGGCACTATGGCTACACCTTC. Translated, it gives CASSLEEGHYGYTF.

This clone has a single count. Here the CDR3 reads CASSLIGGGLSEAFF. CDR3 nucleotides: TGTGCCAGCAGCTTAATCGGCGGGGGCTTATCTGAAGCTTTCTTT. The J gene is TRBJ1-1, the V gene TRBV7-2, with D possibly matching TRBD1 (6 bases). The CDR3 runs 15 residues. Germline CDR1 reads SGHTA; CDR2 reads FQGNSA. V lost 2 bases and J 6 bases, leaving 16 bases between the germline ends.

The DNA of the CDR3 is TGCAGCGTTGCCCTGGGGGGGACGGGAAACACCATATATTTT. It encodes CSVALGGTGNTIYF. The rearrangement joins TRBV29-1 to TRBJ1-3; D is possibly TRBD1 (5 bases). Trimming removed 4 bases at V and 4 bases at J, with 14 bases between. The CDR3 sequence is 14 residues long. Germline CDR1 reads SQVTM; CDR2 reads ANQGSEA.

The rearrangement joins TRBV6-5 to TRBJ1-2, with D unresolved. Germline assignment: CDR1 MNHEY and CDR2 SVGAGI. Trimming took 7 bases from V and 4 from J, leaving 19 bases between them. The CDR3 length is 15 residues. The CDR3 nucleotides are TGTGCCAGCACCTACGGAGGAGCCGGGTCCTATGGCTACACCTTC. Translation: CASTYGGAGSYGYTF.

DNA for the CDR3: TGTGCCAGCAGCTTAGACCCGGCCCGCGTGAATGAAAAACTGTTTTTT. Translation gives CASSLDPARVNEKLFF. The chain links TRBV11-2 to TRBJ1-4; no clear D gene. This CDR3 comprises 16 residues. V dropped 0 bases and J dropped 5 bases, with 13 bases sitting between them. The germline CDR1 and CDR2 sequences are SGHAT and FQNNGV.

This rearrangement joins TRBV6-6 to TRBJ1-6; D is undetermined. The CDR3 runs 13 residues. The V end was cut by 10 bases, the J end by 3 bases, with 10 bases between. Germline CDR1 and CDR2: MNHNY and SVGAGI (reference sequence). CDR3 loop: CANQRSYNSPLHF. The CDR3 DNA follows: TGTGCCAACCAAAGGAGCTATAATTCACCCCTCCACTTT.

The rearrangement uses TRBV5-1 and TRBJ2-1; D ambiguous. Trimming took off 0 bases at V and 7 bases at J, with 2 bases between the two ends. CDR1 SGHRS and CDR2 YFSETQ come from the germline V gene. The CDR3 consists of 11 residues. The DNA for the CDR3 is TGCGCCAGCAGCTTGGAGAATGAGCAGTTCTTC. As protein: CASSLENEQFF.

CDR3 nucleotide sequence: TGTGCCAGCAGTTACAGGGCTGCTAATGAAAAACTGTTTTTT. This translates into CASSYRAANEKLFF. V gene TRBV6-5 combines with J gene TRBJ1-4; D remains ambiguous. CDR1 is MNHEY and CDR2 is SVGAGI in the germline V gene. The CDR3 extends over 14 amino acids. Deletions cut 2 bases from V and 3 bases from J, with 7 bases between.

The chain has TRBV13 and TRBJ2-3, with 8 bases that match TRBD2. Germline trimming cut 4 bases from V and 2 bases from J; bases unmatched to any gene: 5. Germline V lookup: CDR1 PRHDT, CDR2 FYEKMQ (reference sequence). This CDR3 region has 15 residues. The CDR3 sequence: CASSSGLANTDTQYF. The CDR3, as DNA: TGTGCCAGCAGCTCTGGACTAGCTAACACAGATACGCAGTATTTT.

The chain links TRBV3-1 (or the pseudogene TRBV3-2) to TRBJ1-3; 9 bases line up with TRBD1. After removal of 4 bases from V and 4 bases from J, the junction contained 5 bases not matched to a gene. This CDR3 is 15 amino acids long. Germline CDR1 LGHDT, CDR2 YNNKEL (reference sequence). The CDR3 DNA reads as TGTGCCAGCAGCCCCCCAGGGACAGGGGGAAACACCATATATTTT. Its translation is CASSPPGTGGNTIYF.

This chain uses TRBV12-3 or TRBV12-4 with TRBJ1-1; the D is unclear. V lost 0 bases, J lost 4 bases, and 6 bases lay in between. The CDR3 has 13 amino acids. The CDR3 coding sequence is TGTGCCAGCAGTTTAGCAAGCTCCACTGAAGCTTTCTTT. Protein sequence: CASSLASSTEAFF.

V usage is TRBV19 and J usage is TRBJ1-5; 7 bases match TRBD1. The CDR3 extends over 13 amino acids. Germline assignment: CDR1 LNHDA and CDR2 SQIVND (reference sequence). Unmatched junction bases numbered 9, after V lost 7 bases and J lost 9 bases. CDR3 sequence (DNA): TGTGCCAGTACCGCGACAGGGAATAGGCCCCAGCATTTT. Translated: CASTATGNRPQHF. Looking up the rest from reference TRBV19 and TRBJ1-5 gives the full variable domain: DGGITQSPKYLFRKEGQNVTLSCEQNLNHDAMYWYRQDPGQGLRLIYYSQIVNDFQKGDIAEGYSVSREKKESFPLTVTSAQKNPTAFYLCASTATGNRPQHFGDGTRLSIL.

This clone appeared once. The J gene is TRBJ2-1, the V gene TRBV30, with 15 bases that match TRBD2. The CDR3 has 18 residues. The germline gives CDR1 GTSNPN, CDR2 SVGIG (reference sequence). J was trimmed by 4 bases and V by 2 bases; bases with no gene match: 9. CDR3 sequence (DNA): TGTGCCTGGAGTTGGACTAGCGGGGGGGCCAGTATATACAATGAGCAGTTCTTC. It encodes CAWSWTSGGASIYNEQFF.

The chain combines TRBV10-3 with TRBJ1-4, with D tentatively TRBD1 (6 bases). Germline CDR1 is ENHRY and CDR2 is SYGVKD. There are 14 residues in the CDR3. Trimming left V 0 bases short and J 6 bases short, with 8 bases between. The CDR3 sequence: CAISESDSHEKLFF. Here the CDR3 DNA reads TGTGCCATCAGTGAGTCGGACAGTCATGAAAAACTGTTTTTT.